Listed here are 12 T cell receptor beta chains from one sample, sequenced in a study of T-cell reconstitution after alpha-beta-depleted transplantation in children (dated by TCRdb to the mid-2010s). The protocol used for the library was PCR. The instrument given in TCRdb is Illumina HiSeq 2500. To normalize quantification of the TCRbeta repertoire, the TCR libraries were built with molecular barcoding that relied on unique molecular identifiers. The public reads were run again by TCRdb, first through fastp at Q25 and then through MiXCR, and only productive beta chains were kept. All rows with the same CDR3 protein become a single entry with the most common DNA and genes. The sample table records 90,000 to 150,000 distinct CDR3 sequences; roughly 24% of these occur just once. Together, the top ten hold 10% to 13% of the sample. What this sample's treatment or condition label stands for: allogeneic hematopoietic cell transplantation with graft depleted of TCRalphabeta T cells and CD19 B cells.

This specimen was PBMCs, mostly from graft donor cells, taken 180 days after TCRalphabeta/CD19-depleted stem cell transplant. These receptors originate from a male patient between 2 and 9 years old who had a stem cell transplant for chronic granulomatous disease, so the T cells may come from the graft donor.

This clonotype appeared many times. DNA for the CDR3: TGCGCCAGCATGCCGATAACCAACTACAGGGGCGACAATGAGCAGTTCTTC. Translated, it gives CASMPITNYRGDNEQFF. The J gene is TRBJ2-1, the V gene TRBV5-1, with TRBD1 matching 7 bases. Germline trimming cut 6 bases from V and 5 bases from J; bases unmatched to any gene: 17. Germline V gene lookup returns CDR1 SGHRS and CDR2 YFSETQ. This CDR3 contains 17 residues.

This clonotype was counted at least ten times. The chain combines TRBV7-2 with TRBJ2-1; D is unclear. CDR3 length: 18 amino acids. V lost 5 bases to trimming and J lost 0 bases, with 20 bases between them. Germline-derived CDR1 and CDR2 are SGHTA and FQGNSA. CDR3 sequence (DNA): TGTGCCAGCAGCCCAAGGTCGGGTCCTTACCGCTCCTACAATGAGCAGTTCTTC. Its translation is CASSPRSGPYRSYNEQFF.

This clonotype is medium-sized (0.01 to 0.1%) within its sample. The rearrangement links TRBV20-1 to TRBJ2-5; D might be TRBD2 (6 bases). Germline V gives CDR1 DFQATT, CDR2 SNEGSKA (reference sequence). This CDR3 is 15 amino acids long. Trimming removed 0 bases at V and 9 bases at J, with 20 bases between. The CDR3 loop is CSARDGGTLTGPQYF. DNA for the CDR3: TGCAGTGCTAGAGACGGAGGGACCTTAACCGGTCCCCAGTACTTC.

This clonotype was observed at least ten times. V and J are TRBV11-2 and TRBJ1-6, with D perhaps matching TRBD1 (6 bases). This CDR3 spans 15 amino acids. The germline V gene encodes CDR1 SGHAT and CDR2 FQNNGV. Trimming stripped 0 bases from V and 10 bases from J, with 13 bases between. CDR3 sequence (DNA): TGTGCCAGCAGCTTAGACGGGGGCACATACTCACCCCTCCACTTT. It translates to CASSLDGGTYSPLHF.

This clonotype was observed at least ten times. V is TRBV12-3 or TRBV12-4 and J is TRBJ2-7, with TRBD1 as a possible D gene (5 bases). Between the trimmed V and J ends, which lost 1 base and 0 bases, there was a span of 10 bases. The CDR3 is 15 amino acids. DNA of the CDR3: TGTGCCAGCAGTTTAGTTTCGCAGGGCTCCTACGAGCAGTACTTC. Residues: CASSLVSQGSYEQYF.

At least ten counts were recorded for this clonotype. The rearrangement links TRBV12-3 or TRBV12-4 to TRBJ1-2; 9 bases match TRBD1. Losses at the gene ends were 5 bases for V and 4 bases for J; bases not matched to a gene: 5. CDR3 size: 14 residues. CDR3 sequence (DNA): TGTGCCAGCAGTCTGACAGGGGGGTCCTATGGCTACACCTTC. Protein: CASSLTGGSYGYTF.

CDR3 residues: CASSVGQGSNQPQHF. CDR3 DNA sequence: TGTGCCAGCAGCGTAGGGCAGGGTAGCAATCAGCCCCAGCATTTT. The V and J genes are TRBV9 and TRBJ1-5; a possible D gene is TRBD1 (5 bases). Germline CDR1 SGDLS, CDR2 YYNGEE. V lost 0 bases, J lost 0 bases, and 7 bases lay in between. The CDR3 loop spans 15 amino acids.

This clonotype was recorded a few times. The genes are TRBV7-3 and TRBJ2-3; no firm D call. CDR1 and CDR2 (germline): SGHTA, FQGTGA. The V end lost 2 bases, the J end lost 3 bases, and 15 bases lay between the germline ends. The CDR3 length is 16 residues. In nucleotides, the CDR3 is TGTGCCAGCAGCTTAGGTGGAAAAGGTCGGACAGATACGCAGTATTTT. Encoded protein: CASSLGGKGRTDTQYF.

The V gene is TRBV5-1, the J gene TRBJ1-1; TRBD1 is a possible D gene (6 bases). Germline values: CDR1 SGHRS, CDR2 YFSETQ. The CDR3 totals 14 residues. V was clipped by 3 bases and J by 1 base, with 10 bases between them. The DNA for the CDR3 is TGCGCCAGCAGCTGGGGGACACAGAACACTGAAGCTTTCTTT. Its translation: CASSWGTQNTEAFF.

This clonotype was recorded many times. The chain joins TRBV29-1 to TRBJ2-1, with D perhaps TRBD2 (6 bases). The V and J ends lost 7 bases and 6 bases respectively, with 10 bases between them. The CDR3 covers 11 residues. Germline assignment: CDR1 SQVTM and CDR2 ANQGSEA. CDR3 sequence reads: CSAGGANEQFF. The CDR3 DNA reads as TGCAGCGCAGGCGGGGCCAATGAGCAGTTCTTC.

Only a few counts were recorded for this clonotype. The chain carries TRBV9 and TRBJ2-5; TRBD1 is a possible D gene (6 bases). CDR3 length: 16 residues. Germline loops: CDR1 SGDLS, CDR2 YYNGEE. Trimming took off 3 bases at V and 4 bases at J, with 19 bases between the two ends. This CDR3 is CASSASDSLGRETQYF. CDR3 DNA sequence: TGTGCCAGCAGCGCCTCGGACAGCCTGGGGAGAGAGACCCAGTACTTC.

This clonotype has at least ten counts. The CDR3 coding sequence is TGCAGTGCTACTCCGGGACAGGGGCGCAATCAGCCCCAGCATTTT. Translation: CSATPGQGRNQPQHF. This chain connects TRBV20-1 to TRBJ1-5, with 10 bases identical to TRBD1. The trim removed 4 bases at V and 2 bases at J, leaving 5 bases unmatched. The germline V gene has CDR1 DFQATT and CDR2 SNEGSKA (reference sequence). The CDR3 runs 15 residues.